The 30 T cell receptor beta chains reported below all come from one sample, sequenced in a study of shared clonotypes between healthy human individuals. CD45RO-negative CD8 cells positively selected for CCR7 made up the naive population, which excluded terminally differentiated effector memory CD45RA+ cells. The data were produced by immunoSEQ multiplex PCR, yet TCRdb's version contains in-frame clones alone and is incomplete. The sample holds 600,000 or so clones, approximately 95% seen once. Sequences were obtained from naive CD8+ T cells sorted from blood. These receptor sequences come from a woman aged 25 to 39 in good health.

The chain recombines TRBV28 with TRBJ2-7; 8 bases line up with TRBD1. Trimming removed 8 bases from V and 0 bases from J; junction bases left unmatched: 27. Germline V lookup: CDR1 MDHEN, CDR2 SYDVKM. The CDR3 is 21 residues long. The chain's CDR3 is CASAPGQDFQILKDSSYEQYF. For the CDR3, the DNA is TGTGCCAGCGCTCCGGGACAGGATTTTCAGATCCTTAAAGATAGCTCCTACGAGCAGTACTTC.

The chain joins TRBV19 to TRBJ2-7; a weak D match, TRBD2 (5 bases). Germline V gives CDR1 LNHDA, CDR2 SQIVND (reference sequence). The CDR3 spans 14 residues. V gave up 6 bases and J gave up 6 bases, with 18 bases separating them. The DNA for the CDR3 is TGTGCCAGTAGCGGGCCCGGATTGCGGGTCGAGCAGTACTTC. Encoded protein: CASSGPGLRVEQYF.

The chain is built from TRBV28 and TRBJ1-4, with D possibly being TRBD1 (6 bases). This CDR3 region has 16 residues. V was clipped by 2 bases and J by 8 bases, with 18 bases between them. The germline V gene encodes CDR1 MDHEN and CDR2 SYDVKM. CDR3: CASSLEGGLRTEKLFF. The CDR3 region has the DNA TGTGCCAGCAGTTTAGAGGGGGGTCTCCGAACCGAAAAACTGTTTTTT.

In regard to this clone: Other nucleotide sequences from this sample produce the same CDR3. This chain links TRBV9 with TRBJ2-7; TRBD1 aligns across 8 bases. Germline V gives CDR1 SGDLS, CDR2 YYNGEE. The CDR3 consists of 14 residues. Trimming cost V 2 bases and J 3 bases; bases outside gene matches: 4. DNA for the CDR3: TGTGCCAGCAGCGTCGGACAGGGCGGCTACGAGCAGTACTTC. This sequence encodes CASSVGQGGYEQYF.

The chain is built from TRBV7-8 and TRBJ2-5; D is perhaps TRBD1 (5 bases). The ends were cut back, 4 bases at V and 2 bases at J, with 14 bases in the middle. The CDR3 is 15 residues long. Germline V CDR1 and CDR2: SGHVS, FQNEAQ. This CDR3 is CASSSAMGRQETQYF. DNA of the CDR3: TGTGCCAGCAGCTCAGCCATGGGGCGACAAGAGACCCAGTACTTC.

CDR3 in DNA: TGTGCCAGCAGCCTGGCTTCCGACGAGCAGTACTTC. Amino acids: CASSLASDEQYF. The chain combines TRBV13 with TRBJ2-7, with D unresolved. Germline V CDR1 and CDR2: PRHDT, FYEKMQ (reference sequence). V lost 5 bases and J lost 5, with 10 bases in between. The CDR3 runs 12 residues. Together with reference TRBV13 and TRBJ2-7, the CDR3 gives the full variable domain: AAGVIQSPRHLIKEKRETATLKCYPIPRHDTVYWYQQGPGQDPQFLISFYEKMQSDKGSIPDRFSAQQFSDYHSELNMSSLELGDSALYFCASSLASDEQYFGPGTRLTVT.

The chain combines TRBV7-9 with TRBJ2-1; D not certain. Trimming removed 10 bases from V and 7 bases from J, with 20 bases in between. The CDR3 length is 14 residues. Germline lookup yields CDR1 SEHNR and CDR2 FQNEAQ (reference sequence). The CDR3 sequence: CATSRLRRENEQFF. The CDR3 DNA is TGTGCCACCTCCAGGTTGAGACGCGAAAATGAGCAGTTCTTC.

The chain links TRBV14 to TRBJ2-5, with D possibly matching TRBD2 (6 bases). V was clipped by 1 base and J by 5 bases, with 11 bases between them. Germline-derived CDR1 and CDR2 are SGHDN and FVKESK. The CDR3 is 14 amino acids. In DNA form, the CDR3 reads TGTGCCAGCAGCCAAGTGTACCGGGGGGAGACCCAGTACTTC. The encoded protein is CASSQVYRGETQYF.

V is TRBV11-2 and J is TRBJ2-7, with 8 bases lining up with TRBD2. The CDR3 is 15 amino acids. Looked up from germline, CDR1 is SGHAT and CDR2 is FQNNGV. After removal of 7 bases from V and 5 bases from J, the junction contained 13 bases not matched to a gene. The CDR3 nucleotides read TGTGCCAGCACCCAATCTGTAGCGGGACGAGACGAGCAGTACTTC. Its translation is CASTQSVAGRDEQYF.

The chain links TRBV9 to TRBJ2-1, with 8 bases identical to TRBD1. Per germline, CDR1 SGDLS and CDR2 YYNGEE. The CDR3 runs to 14 residues. V gave up 3 bases and J gave up 7 bases; unmatched junction bases: 6. The CDR3 region is CASSGGQGRNEQFF. The CDR3, as DNA: TGTGCCAGCAGCGGAGGACAGGGTCGTAATGAGCAGTTCTTC.

The chain uses TRBV19 and TRBJ2-7; 8 positions match TRBD1. This CDR3 contains 14 residues. The V gene's germline CDR1 is LNHDA and CDR2 SQIVND (reference sequence). The V segment lost 4 bases and the J segment 3 bases; nucleotides outside the gene matches: 5. The CDR3 reads CASSRTGTHYEQYF. CDR3 nucleotide sequence: TGTGCCAGTAGTAGGACAGGGACCCACTACGAGCAGTACTTC.

V gene TRBV5-6 combines with J gene TRBJ2-7; 9 bases are shared with TRBD1. Germline lookup yields CDR1 SGHDT and CDR2 YYEEEE. The J segment lost 3 bases and the V segment lost 4 bases, leaving 2 bases of the junction unmatched. The CDR3 contains 13 residues. The CDR3 region has the DNA TGTGCCAGCAGCCAGACAGGGGGCTACGAGCAGTACTTC. Translated, it gives CASSQTGGYEQYF.

This rearrangement joins TRBV11-2 to TRBJ1-5; no clear D. Germline CDR1 is SGHAT and CDR2 is FQNNGV. The CDR3 sequence is 14 residues long. Trimming stripped 5 bases from V and 4 bases from J, with 12 bases between. CDR3 bases: TGTGCCAGCAGCCATGGATGGGGAAATCAGCCCCAGCATTTT. Translation gives CASSHGWGNQPQHF.

V is TRBV4-1 and J is TRBJ2-5, with D perhaps matching TRBD2 (5 bases). The DNA end is more similar to TRBJ2-7, so the J call may be wrong. This CDR3 has 13 amino acids. The germline V gene has CDR1 MGHRA and CDR2 YSYEKL. This CDR3 is CASSQWRWYEQYF. The CDR3 nucleotides read TGCGCCAGCAGCCAATGGAGGTGGTACGAGCAGTACTTC.

This clone was seen only a few times. The chain links TRBV27 to TRBJ2-7; D possibly matches TRBD1 or TRBD2 (5 bases each). The CDR3 covers 11 residues. V lost 5 bases and J lost 6, with 8 bases in between. CDR1 is MNHEY and CDR2 is SMNVEV in the germline V gene (reference sequence). CDR3 DNA: TGTGCCAGCAGTGAGGGGCTCGAGCAGTACTTC. Residues: CASSEGLEQYF.

The chain has TRBV11-2 and TRBJ1-4, with 8 bases aligning to TRBD1. The CDR3 sequence is 16 residues long. From germline, CDR1 is SGHAT and CDR2 FQNNGV. Germline trimming cut 1 base from V and 6 bases from J; bases unmatched to any gene: 7. As DNA, the CDR3 is TGTGCCAGCAGCTTAGTTAAAACAGGGGGGTATGAAAAACTGTTTTTT. Amino acid sequence: CASSLVKTGGYEKLFF.

The chain couples TRBV2 to TRBJ1-2; maybe TRBD1 (5 bases). The CDR3 sequence is 11 residues long. Germline lookup yields CDR1 SNHLY and CDR2 FYNNEI. Deletions cut 6 bases from V and 7 bases from J, with 9 bases between. The CDR3 nucleotides read TGTGCCAGCAGGGGGGAGGGTGGCTACACCTTC. This gives the protein CASRGEGGYTF.

The V gene is TRBV4-2, the J gene TRBJ1-2; 9 bases map to TRBD1. J lost 5 bases, V lost 2 bases, and 6 bases had no gene match. The CDR3 consists of 15 residues. Germline CDR1 and CDR2: LGHNA and YNFKEQ. As DNA, the CDR3 is TGTGCCAGCAGCCAAACTCGGACAGGGGAGTATGGCTACACCTTC. This translates into CASSQTRTGEYGYTF.

This sequence joins TRBV28 and TRBJ1-5; 7 bases align to TRBD1. CDR1 and CDR2 (germline): MDHEN, SYDVKM. This CDR3 spans 14 amino acids. V was clipped by 6 bases and J by 3 bases; unmatched bases: 5. CDR3 sequence (DNA): TGTGCCAGCAGCCAGGGGGGATTCAATCAGCCCCAGCATTTT. The encoded protein is CASSQGGFNQPQHF.

Comment on this clone: The same CDR3 arises from other DNA sequences in this sample as well. V and J are TRBV28 and TRBJ2-7; 7 bases agree with TRBD2. This CDR3 has 14 residues. Trimming cost V 2 bases and J 2 bases; bases outside gene matches: 3. CDR1 is MDHEN, CDR2 SYDVKM, per germline. The CDR3 DNA is TGTGCCAGCAGTTTACTAGCGGATACCTACGAGCAGTACTTC. It codes for CASSLLADTYEQYF.

Notes on this clone: Additional DNA sequences in this sample encode the identical CDR3. The chain couples TRBV27 to TRBJ2-7; 11 bases agree with TRBD2. With 5 bases clipped from V and 2 bases from J, the junction kept 5 bases outside the gene matches. The CDR3 length is 15 residues. Germline V gives CDR1 MNHEY, CDR2 SMNVEV (reference sequence). The DNA of the CDR3 is TGTGCCAGCAGTCTGGGGACTAGCGGAACCTACGAGCAGTACTTC. Amino acid sequence: CASSLGTSGTYEQYF.

The V call is TRBV27, the J call TRBJ1-2, with D possibly TRBD1 on 5 matching bases. Germline-derived CDR1 and CDR2 are MNHEY and SMNVEV (reference sequence). The CDR3 is made up of 13 amino acids. Trimming removed 5 bases at V and 7 bases at J, with 14 bases between. CDR3 DNA sequence: TGTGCCAGCAGTCCCTTCGGGGGTTTTGGCTACACCTTC. It codes for CASSPFGGFGYTF.

V gene TRBV5-4 combines with J gene TRBJ2-7; TRBD2 agrees at 13 bases. Germline lookup yields CDR1 SGHNT and CDR2 YYREEE (reference sequence). The J segment lost 4 bases and the V segment lost 4 bases, leaving 2 bases of the junction unmatched. The CDR3 runs to 14 residues. The CDR3 protein is CASSGLAGDYEQYF. The CDR3 nucleotides are TGTGCCAGCAGCGGACTAGCGGGGGATTACGAGCAGTACTTC.

The V and J genes are TRBV28 and TRBJ2-7; a weak D match, TRBD1 (5 bases). Per the germline V gene, CDR1 is MDHEN and CDR2 is SYDVKM. V shed 6 bases and J shed 7 bases, with 13 bases lying between them. The CDR3 is 12 amino acids. CDR3 in DNA: TGTGCCAGCAGAGACAGTCTTCCGGAGCAGTACTTC. Translation: CASRDSLPEQYF.

The V gene is TRBV6-6, the J gene TRBJ2-1, with 7 nucleotides matching TRBD1. The germline CDR1 and CDR2 sequences are MNHNY and SVGAGI (reference sequence). V trimming: 7 bases; J trimming: 4 bases; junction bases outside the gene matches: 4. There are 13 residues in the CDR3. The CDR3 reads CASNGQEYNEQFF. In DNA, the CDR3 is TGTGCCAGCAACGGACAGGAGTACAATGAGCAGTTCTTC.

This clone has a single count. The V call is TRBV14, the J call TRBJ1-1; D is perhaps TRBD1 (5 bases). Trimming shortened V by 4 bases and J by 8 bases, and 11 bases separated the two germline ends. The germline V gene has CDR1 SGHDN and CDR2 FVKESK. CDR3 length equals 12 residues. CDR3 DNA: TGTGCCAGCAGCCCCCCAGGACAAGAAGCTTTCTTT. This encodes CASSPPGQEAFF.

CDR3 bases: TGTGCCAGTAGTAACGCCTGGACAGGGGGTCTCTACGAGCAGTACTTC. Protein sequence: CASSNAWTGGLYEQYF. This rearrangement joins TRBV19 to TRBJ2-7; 10 bases match TRBD1. Germline V lookup: CDR1 LNHDA, CDR2 SQIVND (reference sequence). After removal of 4 bases from V and 3 bases from J, the junction contained 9 bases not matched to a gene. The length of the CDR3 is 16 residues.

The chain employs TRBV19 and TRBJ1-1; D is undetermined. This CDR3 spans 15 amino acids. Trimming left V 6 bases short and J 3 bases short, with 17 bases between. CDR1 and CDR2 (germline): LNHDA, SQIVND (reference sequence). The CDR3 sequence is CASSHSWGGDTEAFF. In DNA form, the CDR3 reads TGTGCCAGTAGCCACTCCTGGGGAGGTGACACTGAAGCTTTCTTT. The full variable domain, with the rest looked up from reference TRBV19 and TRBJ1-1, is DGGITQSPKYLFRKEGQNVTLSCEQNLNHDAMYWYRQDPGQGLRLIYYSQIVNDFQKGDIAEGYSVSREKKESFPLTVTSAQKNPTAFYLCASSHSWGGDTEAFFGQGTRLTVV.

This sequence joins TRBV5-8 and TRBJ1-1; D not certain. V shed 0 bases and J shed 8 bases, with 8 bases lying between them. Germline values: CDR1 SGHTS, CDR2 YDEGEE. This CDR3 has 12 amino acids. CDR3 amino acids: CASSLGSSEAFF. The DNA for the CDR3 is TGTGCCAGCAGCTTGGGAAGTTCGGAAGCTTTCTTT.

CDR3 DNA: TGTGCCCCCCCTTATGGAGCCACTGAAGCTTTCTTT. The encoded protein is CAPPYGATEAFF. The chain combines TRBV10-3 with TRBJ1-1; D is ambiguous. Germline V gene data show CDR1 as ENHRY and CDR2 as SYGVKD. The CDR3 contains 12 residues. Trimming pared 11 bases from V and 4 bases from J, leaving 14 bases between.